What follows are 27 T cell receptor beta chains derived from one specimen sequenced in a study of cytomegalovirus exposure and HLA in healthy donors. Vbeta (60) and Jbeta (13) primers were used in the PCR. The data were produced by immunoSEQ multiplex PCR, yet TCRdb's version contains in-frame clones alone and is incomplete. The table shows over 80,000 clones, with approximately 69% occurring only once. Input material: PBMCs. The source of these receptors is a boy aged 5-17 years in good health and CMV-seropositive.

The V call is TRBV19, the J call TRBJ2-7; 12 positions agree with TRBD1. J lost 7 bases, V lost 9 bases, and 10 bases had no gene match. Germline CDR1 LNHDA, CDR2 SQIVND (reference sequence). The CDR3 is 14 amino acids. The CDR3 loop is CASQPGQGAHEQYF. The DNA of the CDR3 is TGTGCCAGCCAACCGGGACAGGGGGCTCATGAGCAGTACTTC.

V usage is TRBV18 and J usage is TRBJ2-7; 7 nucleotides align to TRBD1. CDR3 length equals 13 residues. Germline CDR1 is KGHSH and CDR2 is LQKENI. J was trimmed by 6 bases and V by 4 bases; bases with no gene match: 6. CDR3 loop: CASSQTTGSEQYF. The CDR3 DNA is TGTGCCAGCTCACAAACGACAGGGAGCGAGCAGTACTTC. Full variable domain (missing parts from reference TRBV18 and TRBJ2-7): NAGVMQNPRHLVRRRGQEARLRCSPMKGHSHVYWYRQLPEEGLKFMVYLQKENIIDESGMPKERFSAEFPKEGPSILRIQQVVRGDSAAYFCASSQTTGSEQYFGPGTRLTVT.

The CDR3 loop is CASSQEGVFRDEQYF. CDR3 in DNA: TGTGCCAGCAGTCAAGAGGGGGTGTTCCGGGACGAGCAGTACTTC. This sequence joins TRBV11-2 and TRBJ2-7; possible D gene TRBD1, 6 bases. V was clipped by 6 bases and J by 5 bases, with 20 bases between them. The CDR3 contains 15 residues. Germline values: CDR1 SGHAT, CDR2 FQNNGV. The full variable domain, its missing parts supplied by reference TRBV11-2 and TRBJ2-7, is EAGVAQSPRYKIIEKRQSVAFWCNPISGHATLYWYQQILGQGPKLLIQFQNNGVVDDSQLPKDRFSAERLKGVDSTLKIQPAKLEDSAVYLCASSQEGVFRDEQYFGPGTRLTVT.

This clone was counted a single time. The V call is TRBV19, the J call TRBJ2-2, with D uncertain. Germline loops: CDR1 LNHDA, CDR2 SQIVND (reference sequence). CDR3 length: 12 residues. The germline V and J ends were trimmed by 5 bases and 6 bases, with 7 bases remaining between them. For the CDR3, the DNA is TGTGCCAGTAGTTGGGCCGCCGGGGAGCTGTTTTTT. Its protein product is CASSWAAGELFF.

The genes are TRBV6-1 and TRBJ2-3, with TRBD2 matching 14 bases. This CDR3 has 15 amino acids. In germline, CDR1 is MNHNS, CDR2 SASEGT. After removal of 5 bases from V and 4 bases from J, the junction contained 2 bases not matched to a gene. The CDR3 DNA reads as TGTGCCAGCAGTACGACTAGCGGGGGGGCAGATACGCAGTATTTT. Translating gives CASSTTSGGADTQYF.

The chain carries TRBV30 and TRBJ2-7; 9 bases are shared with TRBD1. Germline V CDR1 and CDR2: GTSNPN, SVGIG (reference sequence). CDR3 length equals 14 residues. V trimming: 0 bases; J trimming: 6 bases; junction bases outside the gene matches: 6. The CDR3: CAWSVGDRVGEQYF. In DNA form, the CDR3 reads TGTGCCTGGAGTGTAGGGGACAGGGTAGGCGAGCAGTACTTC.

This chain joins TRBV5-1 and TRBJ2-1; D is possibly TRBD2 (5 bases). From germline, CDR1 is SGHRS and CDR2 YFSETQ. With 3 bases removed from V and 0 bases from J, the gap between germline ends came to 13 bases. This CDR3 comprises 16 residues. The CDR3 loop reads CASSSQSGVSYNEQFF. The CDR3 DNA sequence: TGCGCCAGCAGCTCGCAAAGCGGAGTCTCCTACAATGAGCAGTTCTTC.

The chain joins TRBV28 to TRBJ2-7, with D possibly matching TRBD2 (5 bases). The CDR3 consists of 15 residues. The germline V gene encodes CDR1 MDHEN and CDR2 SYDVKM. V was cut by 8 bases and J by 2 bases, with 19 bases left in between. DNA for the CDR3: TGTGCCAGCCGGTTGGAGGCCAACTCCGCCTACGAGCAGTACTTC. Protein product: CASRLEANSAYEQYF. Filled out from reference TRBV28 and TRBJ2-7, the complete variable domain reads DVKVTQSSRYLVKRTGEKVFLECVQDMDHENMFWYRQDPGLGLRLIYFSYDVKMKEKGDIPEGYSVSREKKERFSLILESASTNQTSMYLCASRLEANSAYEQYFGPGTRLTVT.

The chain carries TRBV7-9 and TRBJ2-7; perhaps TRBD2 as D (6 bases). Looked up from germline, CDR1 is SEHNR and CDR2 is FQNEAQ (reference sequence). CDR3 size: 14 residues. Between the trimmed V and J ends, which lost 5 bases and 5 bases, there was a span of 16 bases. This CDR3 is CASSPPTSSHEQYF. DNA for the CDR3: TGTGCCAGCAGCCCCCCGACTAGTTCGCACGAGCAGTACTTC.

The genes are TRBV29-1 and TRBJ2-5, with 8 nucleotides matching TRBD1. CDR1 is SQVTM and CDR2 is ANQGSEA in the germline V gene. The trim removed 4 bases at V and 11 bases at J, leaving 6 bases unmatched. The CDR3 runs to 11 residues. The CDR3, as DNA: TGCAGCGTTGGTATGGACAGGGATCAGTACTTC. Amino acid sequence: CSVGMDRDQYF.

The rearrangement joins TRBV6-5 to TRBJ2-3; maybe TRBD1 (6 bases). Looked up from germline, CDR1 is MNHEY and CDR2 is SVGAGI. This CDR3 has 15 amino acids. V was shortened by 2 bases and J by 7 bases, with 16 bases between the two germline ends. The DNA of the CDR3 is TGTGCCAGCAGTTACGCCGGGACATTCATTAATACGCAGTATTTT. Protein: CASSYAGTFINTQYF.

The V and J genes are TRBV5-1 and TRBJ2-5; 10 bases line up with TRBD1. Trimming cost V 4 bases and J 6 bases; bases outside gene matches: 9. This CDR3 has 15 amino acids. Germline assignment: CDR1 SGHRS and CDR2 YFSETQ. CDR3 protein: CASSPVGTGVKTQYF. The CDR3 DNA follows: TGCGCCAGCAGCCCTGTAGGGACAGGGGTGAAGACCCAGTACTTC.

The chain combines TRBV7-8 with TRBJ1-6; D is perhaps TRBD1 (6 bases). V shed 0 bases and J shed 7 bases, with 10 bases lying between them. The CDR3 has 15 residues. Per the germline V gene, CDR1 is SGHVS and CDR2 is FQNEAQ. This CDR3 is CASSLARTENSPLHF. The DNA for the CDR3 is TGTGCCAGCAGCTTAGCTAGGACAGAGAATTCACCCCTCCACTTT.

The chain carries TRBV7-9 and TRBJ2-5, with 12 nucleotides matching TRBD2. Germline values: CDR1 SEHNR, CDR2 FQNEAQ (reference sequence). The V gene end was trimmed by 3 bases and the J gene end by 3 bases; junction bases not matched to a gene: 5. There are 16 residues in the CDR3. The CDR3 loop reads CASSLPTSGREETQYF. The CDR3 DNA is TGTGCCAGCAGCTTGCCGACTAGCGGGAGAGAAGAGACCCAGTACTTC.

This clone was picked up a small number of times. The chain has TRBV6-5 and TRBJ2-7; D is possibly TRBD2 (6 bases). Looked up from germline, CDR1 is MNHEY and CDR2 is SVGAGI. The length of the CDR3 is 13 residues. Trimming stripped 4 bases from V and 6 bases from J, with 13 bases between. The CDR3 here is CASSLGRMAEQYF. The CDR3 DNA reads as TGTGCCAGCAGTTTAGGGAGGATGGCCGAGCAGTACTTC.

The V call is TRBV2, the J call TRBJ2-3; perhaps TRBD1 as D (5 bases). The V gene lost 4 bases and the J gene lost 0 bases, with 8 bases spanning the gap. The CDR3 extends over 14 amino acids. CDR1 and CDR2 (germline): SNHLY, FYNNEI. The CDR3 coding sequence is TGTGCCAGCAGTGGACAGACTAGCACAGATACGCAGTATTTT. Amino acid sequence: CASSGQTSTDTQYF.

The rearrangement joins TRBV10-3 to TRBJ1-1; a weak D match, TRBD1 (6 bases). This CDR3 contains 12 residues. Trimming removed 7 bases from V and 8 bases from J, with 14 bases in between. The germline gives CDR1 ENHRY, CDR2 SYGVKD. Here the CDR3 reads CAINGQPGEAFF. CDR3 nucleotide sequence: TGTGCCATCAACGGACAGCCCGGGGAAGCTTTCTTT.

The rearrangement joins TRBV5-1 to TRBJ2-1; 10 bases map to TRBD1. The length of the CDR3 is 17 residues. V shed 4 bases, J shed 0 bases, and the junction held 7 bases outside the gene matches. Germline V CDR1 and CDR2: SGHRS, YFSETQ. The CDR3 region is CASSVTGGAISYNEQFF. DNA of the CDR3: TGCGCCAGCAGCGTGACAGGGGGCGCGATCTCCTACAATGAGCAGTTCTTC.

The chain is built from TRBV10-1 and TRBJ2-7; 8 bases are a match to TRBD2. CDR1 and CDR2 (germline): WNHNN, SYGVQD (reference sequence). CDR3 length equals 14 residues. V gave up 2 bases and J gave up 6 bases; unmatched junction bases: 6. This CDR3 is CASSEVRTSREQYF. CDR3 in DNA: TGCGCCAGCAGTGAGGTTAGGACTAGCCGCGAGCAGTACTTC.

The CDR3 loop is CASSIQVYQETQYF. The DNA for the CDR3 is TGTGCCAGTAGTATACAGGTGTACCAAGAGACCCAGTACTTC. The chain recombines TRBV19 with TRBJ2-5; D is undetermined. V was shortened by 2 bases and J by 0 bases, with 7 bases between the two germline ends. Germline-derived CDR1 and CDR2 are LNHDA and SQIVND (reference sequence). This CDR3 is 14 amino acids long. Looking up the rest from reference TRBV19 and TRBJ2-5 gives the full variable domain: DGGITQSPKYLFRKEGQNVTLSCEQNLNHDAMYWYRQDPGQGLRLIYYSQIVNDFQKGDIAEGYSVSREKKESFPLTVTSAQKNPTAFYLCASSIQVYQETQYFGPGTRLLVL.

This clone was seen more than once but under ten times. The chain has TRBV2 and TRBJ1-5, with a possible D match to TRBD1 (5 bases). The CDR3 is 14 amino acids. Germline V gene lookup returns CDR1 SNHLY and CDR2 FYNNEI. Trimming removed 3 bases from V and 5 bases from J, with 11 bases in between. CDR3 protein: CASSEGWGDQPQHF. The CDR3 DNA sequence: TGTGCCAGCAGTGAGGGATGGGGCGATCAGCCCCAGCATTTT.

V and J are TRBV29-1 and TRBJ2-2; no reliable D call. CDR1 and CDR2 (germline): SQVTM, ANQGSEA. With 6 bases removed from V and 0 bases from J, the gap between germline ends came to 11 bases. The CDR3 contains 14 residues. CDR3 nucleotides: TGCAGCGTCAACAGCAATTCGAACACCGGGGAGCTGTTTTTT. This gives the protein CSVNSNSNTGELFF.

The table lists this clone with a count of one. The chain employs TRBV7-6 and TRBJ2-1, with D tentatively TRBD1 (6 bases). V shed 5 bases and J shed 0 bases, with 11 bases lying between them. The germline CDR1 and CDR2 sequences are SGHVS and FNYEAQ. CDR3 length: 15 amino acids. The CDR3 region has the DNA TGTGCCAGCAGCCAAACAGGGAACTCCTACAATGAGCAGTTCTTC. This gives the protein CASSQTGNSYNEQFF.

This chain links TRBV6-5 with TRBJ2-7; D may be TRBD1 (5 bases). The germline CDR1 and CDR2 sequences are MNHEY and SVGAGI. CDR3 length equals 14 residues. Trimming cost V 6 bases and J 0 bases, with 12 bases left between them. The CDR3, as DNA: TGTGCCAGCAGAACCGACAGAAGCTCCTACGAGCAGTACTTC. It yields the protein CASRTDRSSYEQYF.

The chain recombines TRBV5-4 with TRBJ2-1; 8 bases are shared with TRBD2. V shed 2 bases and J 0 bases; nucleotides not matched to a gene: 10. This CDR3 is 18 amino acids long. In germline, CDR1 is SGHNT, CDR2 YYREEE (reference sequence). The CDR3 coding sequence is TGTGCCAGCAGCTTAACTAGCGGCAGGGCCCTCTCCTACAATGAGCAGTTCTTC. Residues: CASSLTSGRALSYNEQFF.

The sample holds a few counts of this clone. This sequence joins TRBV9 and TRBJ2-3, with 12 bases aligning to TRBD2. The germline gives CDR1 SGDLS, CDR2 YYNGEE. The CDR3 has 17 residues. V was pared by 1 base and J by 2 bases, with 5 bases of the junction left unmatched. CDR3 nucleotides: TGTGCCAGCAGCGTATCCACTAGCGGGGGGAACACAGATACGCAGTATTTT. Protein: CASSVSTSGGNTDTQYF.

This clone occurred once. The same CDR3 can be traced to other DNA sequences in this sample. The chain employs TRBV11-3 and TRBJ1-1, with a possible D match to TRBD1 (6 bases). This CDR3 contains 13 residues. Germline assignment: CDR1 SGHNT and CDR2 YENEEA. V was pared by 5 bases and J by 4 bases, with 11 bases between. The CDR3 region is CASSAQGSTEAFF. In DNA, the CDR3 is TGTGCCAGCAGCGCGCAGGGGAGCACTGAAGCTTTCTTT.